The rows below give T cell receptor beta chains drawn from one sample of a study of blood T cell repertoires in COVID-19. Sequencing was performed with immunoSEQ multiplex PCR; in TCRdb, only in-frame clones are kept and a portion is missing. The repertoire holds roughly 30,000 clones, with around 87% as singletons. Sequencing used peripheral blood. These receptors were collected from a human donor in a cohort sampled during active COVID-19. CDR3s include the opening cysteine and the closing phenylalanine or tryptophan.

>TRBJ1-2|TRBV12-3/TRBV12-4
CASSNRDNYTF
>TRBJ1-2|TRBV7-2
CASSLVAPGYGYTF
>TRBJ2-1|TRBV5-6
CASSSTGQGNEQFF
>TRBJ2-5|TRBV13
CASSLTSGGFQETQYF
>TRBJ1-2|TRBV28
CASSPDRGRGYTF
>TRBJ2-7|TRBV19
CASSGTVPYEQYF
>TRBJ2-3|TRBV7-8
CASKGTSGGMNTQYF
>TRBJ2-1|TRBV7-3
CASSSGLANNEQFF
>TRBJ2-7|TRBV7-9
CASSHLAGETYEQYF
>TRBJ2-7|TRBV27
CASSLKGAGATYEQYF
>TRBJ2-6|TRBV18
CASSPRQGAGANVLTF
>TRBJ2-7|TRBV27
CASSSPPVYEQYF
>TRBJ1-4|TRBV28
CASSSSGTGNEKLFF